Reported below is one T cell receptor beta chain. As yet, its antigen is unknown. Time point given: cycle 4 day 1 (C4D1), after 6 weeks of nivolumab. Exposure to brentuximab vedotin varied, and each patient had relapsed following autologous stem cell transplantation. Patients reached a best response of complete response, partial response or progressive disease. The data are from a study of PD-1 blockade in classical Hodgkin lymphoma. Study-level results: According to reports, newly diagnosed patients had lower baseline TCR diversity than healthy donors, and relapsed/refractory patients had lower baseline TCR diversity still. CD4+ TCR diversity climbed significantly by C4D1, unlike CD8+ TCR diversity. Patients newly diagnosed and complete responders had comparable baseline diversity.

Measured with immunoSEQ multiplex PCR; TCRdb has only the in-frame clones, and not every one. The sample shows 35,000 to 50,000 clones, roughly 70% of them seen only once. Trimming cost V 2 bases and J 1 base, with 12 bases left between them. Germline V gene sequence: CDR1 PRHDT, CDR2 FYEKMQ (reference sequence). This CDR3 comprises 16 residues. The specimen was peripheral blood mononuclear cells (PBMCs), collected before the fourth cycle of nivolumab. This TCR was sampled from a human donor with classical Hodgkin lymphoma. V is TRBV13 and J is TRBJ2-4; D is possibly TRBD2 (6 bases). The CDR3 spells CASSLKLAGAKNIQYF. The CDR3 DNA sequence: TGTGCCAGCAGCTTAAAACTAGCCGGGGCCAAAAACATTCAGTACTTC.